The clone carrying this T cell receptor (beta chain) came up many times. No antigen is known for it. Using a J-beta primer mix together with a sample-barcoded 5' primer, a second PCR was run for roughly 6 to 12 cycles. TCRdb processed the 5' RACE reads anew with MiXCR; each CDR3 protein has one entry. In the table there are roughly 1,500,000 distinct CDR3 sequences, about 31% of which are singletons. These data come from a study of blood T cells in healthy people across ages. Whole-study findings and limits: More naive CD4+ cells and higher diversity were found in long-lived than in aged donors.

Per the germline V gene, CDR1 is DFQATT and CDR2 is SNEGSKA (reference sequence). V dropped 0 bases and J dropped 8 bases, with 16 bases sitting between them. This CDR3 spans 14 amino acids. This chain uses TRBV20-1 with TRBJ1-2; D perhaps matches TRBD1 (5 bases). This receptor was identified in a woman younger than 45 in good health. The source material was blood. CDR3 nucleotides: TGCAGTGCTAGAGACTCTACAGGCTTAAGAGGCTACACCTTC. It codes for CSARDSTGLRGYTF.